This T cell receptor beta chain was retrieved from a study of regulatory T cells in long-lasting Graves disease. Study observations and caveats: More public clonotypes were shared by persistent patients (2,741) than by new patients (about 1,000). It was in persistent disease that TRBV28, TRBJ1-2 and TRBJ2-5 were favored.

In building TCR beta libraries, iRepertoire HTBI primers were used together with Arm-PCR of CDR3 regions. In TCRdb, the multiplex PCR reads were re-called with MiXCR into one record per CDR3 protein. This table has 300,000 to 500,000 distinct CDR3 sequences, roughly 20% appearing once. This clonotype showed up just once. As yet, its antigen is unknown. J was trimmed by 4 bases and V by 1 base; bases with no gene match: 9. This CDR3 contains 16 residues. Germline CDR1 is SGHDN and CDR2 is FVKESK. Time point denoted: persistent/refractory GD, antithyroid drugs over 5 years with positive TRAb. Extracted RNA from PBMCs served as the source of the TCR library. Collection of peripheral blood (roughly 9.7 milliliters) was done using EDTA tubes.

The sample was peripheral blood mononuclear cells (PBMCs), taken when the disease was refractory, from a patient treated with antithyroid drugs. The chain recombines TRBV14 with TRBJ2-7, with 8 positions matching TRBD1. The TCR originated in a female donor with Graves disease. CDR3 sequence reads: CASSQGAGGLGYEQYF. CDR3 in DNA: TGTGCCAGCAGCCAAGGCGCAGGGGGCTTGGGGTACGAGCAGTACTTC.